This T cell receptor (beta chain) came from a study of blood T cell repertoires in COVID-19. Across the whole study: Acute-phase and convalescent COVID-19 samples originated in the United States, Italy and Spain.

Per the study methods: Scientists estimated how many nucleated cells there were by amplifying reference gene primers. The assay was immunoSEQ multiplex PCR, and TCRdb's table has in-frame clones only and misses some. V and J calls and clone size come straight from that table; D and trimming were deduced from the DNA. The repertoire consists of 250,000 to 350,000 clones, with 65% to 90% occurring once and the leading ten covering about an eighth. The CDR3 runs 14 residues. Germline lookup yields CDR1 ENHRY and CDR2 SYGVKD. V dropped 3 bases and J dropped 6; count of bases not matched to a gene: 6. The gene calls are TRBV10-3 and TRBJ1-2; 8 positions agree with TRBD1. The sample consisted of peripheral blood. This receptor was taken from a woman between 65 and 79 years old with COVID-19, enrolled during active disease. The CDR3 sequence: CAISDEGRGHGYTF. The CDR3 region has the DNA TGTGCCATCAGTGATGAGGGCAGGGGGCATGGCTACACCTTC.